A single sample is the source of the 6 T cell receptor beta chains below, sequenced in a study of Tregs in tolerant kidney transplant recipients. Sequencing used immunoSEQ multiplex PCR; TCRdb keeps in-frame clones, though not all of them. The sample yields some 68,000 clones, roughly 84% seen once. The sample comprised CD4+ T cells from blood. These receptors all stem from a human donor in good health.

The chain links TRBV9 to TRBJ1-3, with unresolved D. V was trimmed by 0 bases and J by 0 bases, leaving 7 bases between them. Germline CDR1 reads SGDLS; CDR2 reads YYNGEE. The CDR3 is 15 amino acids. The CDR3 region has the DNA TGTGCCAGCAGCGTAGATTGGAGCTCTGGAAACACCATATATTTT. Translated, it gives CASSVDWSSGNTIYF.

This clone was seen a single time. The chain employs TRBV5-4 and TRBJ1-2; D possibly corresponds to TRBD1 (5 bases). The V and J ends lost 5 bases and 4 bases respectively, with 15 bases between them. CDR3 length: 14 residues. The V gene's germline CDR1 is SGHNT and CDR2 YYREEE (reference sequence). CDR3 amino acids: CASRQSGGVYGYTF. The CDR3 bases are TGTGCCAGCAGACAAAGCGGAGGGGTCTATGGCTACACCTTC.

This chain uses TRBV6-4 with TRBJ2-3; TRBD1 aligns across 10 bases. Germline CDR1 reads MRHNA; CDR2 reads SNTAGT. J gave up 5 bases and V 5 bases, and 4 bases lay outside the gene matches. CDR3 length: 14 amino acids. CDR3 DNA sequence: TGTGCCAGCAGTCAGACAGGGGGCCGAGATACGCAGTATTTT. Its translation: CASSQTGGRDTQYF.

The chain recombines TRBV27 with TRBJ1-1; 8 positions agree with TRBD1. Losses at the gene ends were 5 bases for V and 3 bases for J; bases not matched to a gene: 2. In germline, CDR1 is MNHEY, CDR2 SMNVEV (reference sequence). The CDR3 has 13 residues. Here the CDR3 reads CASSEDRDTEAFF. As DNA, the CDR3 is TGTGCCAGCAGTGAGGACAGGGACACTGAAGCTTTCTTT.

The chain combines TRBV4-3 with TRBJ2-2; 12 positions agree with TRBD1. The CDR3 consists of 20 residues. The germline gives CDR1 LGHNA, CDR2 YSLEER. The J segment lost 6 bases and the V segment lost 2 bases, leaving 16 bases of the junction unmatched. The DNA for the CDR3 is TGCGCCAGCAGCCAACCGGGACAGGGGGCACCGACTAAAGGTGCCGGGGAGCTGTTTTTT. This sequence encodes CASSQPGQGAPTKGAGELFF.

V and J are TRBV5-1 and TRBJ1-3; TRBD1 matches 8 bases. The germline CDR1 and CDR2 sequences are SGHRS and YFSETQ. Trimming took 5 bases from V and 0 from J; bases not matched to a gene: 7. This CDR3 is built from 16 residues. In DNA form, the CDR3 reads TGCGCCAGCAGTCCTACAGGGGGTAGCTCTGGAAACACCATATATTTT. Its translation is CASSPTGGSSGNTIYF. Full variable domain (rest looked up from reference TRBV5-1 and TRBJ1-3): KAGVTQTPRYLIKTRGQQVTLSCSPISGHRSVSWYQQTPGQGLQFLFEYFSETQRNKGNFPGRFSGRQFSNSRSEMNVSTLELGDSALYLCASSPTGGSSGNTIYFGEGSWLTVV.